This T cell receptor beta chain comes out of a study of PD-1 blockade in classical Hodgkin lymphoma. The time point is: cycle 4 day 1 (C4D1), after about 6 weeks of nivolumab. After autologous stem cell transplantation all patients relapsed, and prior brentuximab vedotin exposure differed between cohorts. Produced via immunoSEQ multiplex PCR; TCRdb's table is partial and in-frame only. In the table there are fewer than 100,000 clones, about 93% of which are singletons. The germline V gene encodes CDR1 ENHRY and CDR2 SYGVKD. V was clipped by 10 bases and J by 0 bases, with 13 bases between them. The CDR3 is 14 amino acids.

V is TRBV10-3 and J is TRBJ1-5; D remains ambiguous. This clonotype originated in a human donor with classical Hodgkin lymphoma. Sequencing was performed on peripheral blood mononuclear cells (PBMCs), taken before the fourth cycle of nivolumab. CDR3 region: CATHSSVSNQPQHF. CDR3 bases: TGTGCCACACATTCATCCGTTAGCAATCAGCCCCAGCATTTT.